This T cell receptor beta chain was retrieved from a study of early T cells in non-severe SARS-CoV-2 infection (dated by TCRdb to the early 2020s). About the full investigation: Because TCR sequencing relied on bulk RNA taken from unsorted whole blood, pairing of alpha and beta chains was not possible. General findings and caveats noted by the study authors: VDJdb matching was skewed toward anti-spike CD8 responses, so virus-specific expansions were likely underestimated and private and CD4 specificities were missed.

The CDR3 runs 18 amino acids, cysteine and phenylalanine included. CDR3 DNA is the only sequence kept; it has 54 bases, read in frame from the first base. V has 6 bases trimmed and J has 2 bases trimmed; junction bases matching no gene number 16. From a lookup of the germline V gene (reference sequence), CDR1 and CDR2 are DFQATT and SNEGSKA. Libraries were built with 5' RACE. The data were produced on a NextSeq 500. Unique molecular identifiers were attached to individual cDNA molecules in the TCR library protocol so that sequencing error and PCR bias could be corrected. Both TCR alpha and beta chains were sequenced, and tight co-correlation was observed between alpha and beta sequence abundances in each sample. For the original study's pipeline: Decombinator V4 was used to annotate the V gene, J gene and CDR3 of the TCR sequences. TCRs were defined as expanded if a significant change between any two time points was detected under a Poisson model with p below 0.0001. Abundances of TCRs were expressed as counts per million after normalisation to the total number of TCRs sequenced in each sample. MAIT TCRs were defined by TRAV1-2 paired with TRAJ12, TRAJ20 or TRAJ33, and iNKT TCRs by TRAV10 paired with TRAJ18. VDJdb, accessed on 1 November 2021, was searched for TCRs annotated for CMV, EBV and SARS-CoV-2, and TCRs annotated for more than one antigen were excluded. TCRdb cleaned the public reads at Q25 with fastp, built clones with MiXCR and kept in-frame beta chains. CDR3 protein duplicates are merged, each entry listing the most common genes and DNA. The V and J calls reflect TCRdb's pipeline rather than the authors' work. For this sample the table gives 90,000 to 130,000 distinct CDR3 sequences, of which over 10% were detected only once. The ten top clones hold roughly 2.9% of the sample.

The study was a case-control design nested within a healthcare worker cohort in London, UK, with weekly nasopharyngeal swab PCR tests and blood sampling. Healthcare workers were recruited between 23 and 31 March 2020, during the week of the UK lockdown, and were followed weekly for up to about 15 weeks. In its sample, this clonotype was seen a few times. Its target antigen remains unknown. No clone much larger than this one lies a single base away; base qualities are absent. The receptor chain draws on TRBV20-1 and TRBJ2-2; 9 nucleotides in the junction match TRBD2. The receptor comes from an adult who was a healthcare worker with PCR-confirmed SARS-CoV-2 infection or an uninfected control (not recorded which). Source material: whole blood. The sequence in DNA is TGCAGTGCAGGCCCCGGGACTAGCTCTTCCATTAACACCGGGGAGCTGTTTTTT. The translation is CSAGPGTSSSINTGELFF.